This T cell receptor (beta chain) was sequenced during a study of early T cells in non-severe SARS-CoV-2 infection (dated by TCRdb to about 2021). Background on the whole study: TCR sequencing used bulk RNA from unsorted whole blood, so alpha and beta chains could not be paired.

The study was a case-control design nested within a healthcare worker cohort in London, UK, with weekly nasopharyngeal swab PCR tests and blood sampling. Healthcare workers were recruited during the week of the UK lockdown, between 23 and 31 March 2020, and followed weekly for up to about 15 weeks. General findings and caveats noted by the study authors: VDJdb matching was skewed toward anti-spike CD8 responses, so virus-specific expansions were likely underestimated and private and CD4 specificities were missed.

This clonotype was detected only a few times. What antigen it recognizes has not been identified. Base quality data are lacking; no much larger clone is found one base away. CDR1 PRHDT and CDR2 FYEKMQ are derived from the germline V gene (reference sequence). CDR3 length: 15 amino acids, cysteine to phenylalanine. Of all the DNA, just the CDR3 is kept, 45 bases in frame from base 1. Between the V and J ends, shortened by 5 bases and 8 bases respectively, the junction contains 21 bases. Libraries were constructed by 5' RACE. Sequenced using a NextSeq 500. Unique molecular identifiers were attached to individual cDNA molecules in the TCR library protocol so that sequencing error and PCR bias could be corrected. TCR alpha and beta chains were both sequenced, and the abundances of alpha and beta sequences in each sample were closely correlated with each other. In the paper's pipeline: Decombinator V4 was used to perform V gene, J gene and CDR3 annotation of TCR sequences. Expanded TCRs were defined as changing significantly between any two time points under a Poisson model with p below 0.0001. TCR abundances were normalised to the total number of TCRs sequenced per sample and expressed as counts per million. TRAV1-2 paired with TRAJ12, TRAJ20 or TRAJ33 defined MAIT TCRs, while TRAV10 paired with TRAJ18 defined iNKT TCRs. VDJdb, accessed 1 November 2021, was searched for CMV, EBV and SARS-CoV-2 annotated TCRs, with TCRs annotated for multiple antigens excluded. The public reads were reprocessed in TCRdb via fastp at Q25 and MiXCR, keeping in-frame beta chains. Rows with a matching CDR3 protein are joined into one entry that keeps the most common DNA and genes. TCRdb's processing, not the authors', yielded these V and J calls. The table for this sample lists just over 60,000 distinct CDR3 sequences; 7.5% to 10% of them were counted only once. The top ten clones comprise 1.2% of the sample.

The chain links TRBV13 with TRBJ1-1, with the identity of the D gene unclear. Source material: whole blood. This clonotype was sampled from an adult who was a healthcare worker with PCR-confirmed SARS-CoV-2 infection or an uninfected control (not recorded which). Here the CDR3 is given as CASSPKAPFGSEAFF. The DNA sequence is given as TGTGCCAGCAGCCCGAAGGCCCCATTCGGGTCAGAAGCTTTCTTT.